A single sample gave rise to the 5 T cell receptor beta chains below, sequenced in a study of T cells in Graves' hyperthyroidism and ophthalmopathy. It was RNA transcripts that yielded the amplified TCR beta CDR3 regions. First-round RT-PCR targeting the TCR CDR3 was performed with the HTBI primer set. Via MiXCR, TCRdb re-called the multiplex PCR reads, giving one row per CDR3 protein. The sample yields 660,000 or so distinct CDR3 sequences, about 45% seen once. Sequences were obtained from peripheral blood or thyroid tissue (not recorded which). Source of these receptors: an adult man with Graves' disease, either hyperthyroidism or ophthalmopathy (not recorded which).

The V and J genes are TRBV2 and TRBJ2-2; 8 bases agree with TRBD1. The trim removed 4 bases at V and 3 bases at J, leaving 7 bases unmatched. This CDR3 spans 16 amino acids. In germline, CDR1 is SNHLY, CDR2 FYNNEI. CDR3 nucleotide sequence: TGTGCCAGCAGTGGAAGGACAGGGTTTGACACCGGGGAGCTGTTTTTT. Translated: CASSGRTGFDTGELFF.

This clonotype was detected a few times. The chain has TRBV5-1 and TRBJ1-6; 7 nucleotides align to TRBD1. Germline CDR1 reads SGHRS; CDR2 reads YFSETQ. Trimming took 4 bases from V and 6 from J; bases not matched to a gene: 10. The CDR3 has 16 amino acids. The CDR3, as DNA: TGCGCCAGCAGCCATGAACAGGGGCCCGGTAATTCACCCCTCCACTTT. Amino acids: CASSHEQGPGNSPLHF.

This sequence joins TRBV7-8 and TRBJ1-2; D may be TRBD1 (6 bases). This CDR3 has 13 amino acids. CDR1 is SGHVS and CDR2 is FQNEAQ in the germline V gene. V lost 6 bases to trimming and J lost 6 bases, with 14 bases between them. The CDR3 DNA reads TGTGCCAGCAGTCCTAAGGGGGATCATGGCTACACCTTC. Protein product: CASSPKGDHGYTF.

Only a few counts were recorded for this clonotype. The genes are TRBV29-1 and TRBJ1-1, with TRBD1 as a possible D gene (6 bases). This CDR3 comprises 15 residues. Germline CDR1 reads SQVTM; CDR2 reads ANQGSEA. The V gene lost 1 base and the J gene lost 4 bases, with 16 bases spanning the gap. The DNA of the CDR3 is TGCAGCGTTGAAGTTAGCGGGGCACAGGGCACTGAAGCTTTCTTT. This translates into CSVEVSGAQGTEAFF.

The genes are TRBV9 and TRBJ2-5; D call uncertain. V dropped 5 bases and J dropped 2 bases, with 22 bases sitting between them. This CDR3 is 17 amino acids long. Germline CDR1 and CDR2: SGDLS and YYNGEE. Here the CDR3 reads CASSYSSVLTLQETQYF. Here the CDR3 DNA reads TGTGCCAGCAGTTACTCGTCTGTGTTGACATTACAAGAGACCCAGTACTTC. The complete variable domain, with remaining parts taken from reference TRBV9 and TRBJ2-5, reads DSGVTQTPKHLITATGQRVTLRCSPRSGDLSVYWYQQSLDQGLQFLIQYYNGEERAKGNILERFSAQQFPDLHSELNLSSLELGDSALYFCASSYSSVLTLQETQYFGPGTRLLVL.